This T cell receptor beta chain is drawn from a study of cytomegalovirus exposure and HLA in healthy donors. Study-level findings and limits: There were about 160 TCR beta chains listed as cytomegalovirus-associated. Segments of the TCR beta V type were, in most cases, productive about 87% or about 30% of the time in an earlier analysis. A reported reduction in N-insertions relative to the roughly 670-donor mean was seen in an Asian-associated ancestry cluster in a later analysis.

Per the germline V gene, CDR1 is MNHEY and CDR2 is SMNVEV (reference sequence). The germline V and J ends were trimmed by 6 bases and 0 bases, with 12 bases remaining between them. The CDR3 covers 14 residues. A remark on this clone: Its cognate antigen is unknown.

The PCR employed 60 Vbeta primers together with 13 Jbeta primers. TCRdb keeps only in-frame clones here, not all; method: immunoSEQ multiplex PCR. The sample shows roughly 99,000 clones, approximately 79% of them seen only once. Sequenced sample: PBMCs. The sequence was collected from a woman between 40 and 50 years old in good health and CMV-seropositive. V gene TRBV27 combines with J gene TRBJ2-7; the D is unclear. CDR3 protein: CASRKQPDSYEQYF. The DNA of the CDR3 is TGTGCCAGCAGGAAACAGCCCGACTCCTACGAGCAGTACTTC.